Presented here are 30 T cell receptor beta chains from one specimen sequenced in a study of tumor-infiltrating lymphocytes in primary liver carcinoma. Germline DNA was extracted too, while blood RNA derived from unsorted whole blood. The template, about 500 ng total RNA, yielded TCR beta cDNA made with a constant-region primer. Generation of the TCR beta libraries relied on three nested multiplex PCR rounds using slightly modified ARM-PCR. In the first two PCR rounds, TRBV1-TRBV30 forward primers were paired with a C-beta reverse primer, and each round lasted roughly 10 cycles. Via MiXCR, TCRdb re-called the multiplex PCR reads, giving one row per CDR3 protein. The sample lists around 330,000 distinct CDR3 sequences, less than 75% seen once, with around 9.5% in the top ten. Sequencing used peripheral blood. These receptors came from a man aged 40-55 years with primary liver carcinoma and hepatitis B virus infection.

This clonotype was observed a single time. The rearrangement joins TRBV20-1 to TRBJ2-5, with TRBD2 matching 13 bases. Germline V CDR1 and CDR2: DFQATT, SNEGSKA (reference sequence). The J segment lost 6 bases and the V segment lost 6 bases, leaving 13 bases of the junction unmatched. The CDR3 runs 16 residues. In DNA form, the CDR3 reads TGCAGTGCCTCCCGAGGGACTAGCGGGATATTGAAGACCCAGTACTTC. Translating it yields CSASRGTSGILKTQYF.

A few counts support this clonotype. For the CDR3, the DNA is TGTGCCAGCAGTTACTGGACAGGAGGCTTCTACGAGCAGTACTTC. Translating gives CASSYWTGGFYEQYF. The rearrangement uses TRBV6-5 and TRBJ2-7, with 7 bases aligning to TRBD1. CDR1 is MNHEY, CDR2 SVGAGI, per germline. The CDR3 has 15 residues. V was clipped by 1 base and J by 3 bases; unmatched bases: 6.

Here the CDR3 reads CASTRRPGLTYNEQFF. CDR3 DNA: TGTGCCAGCACCCGTAGGCCCGGGCTTACCTACAATGAGCAGTTCTTC. The rearrangement links TRBV6-1 to TRBJ2-1; D is uncertain. Trimming shortened V by 7 bases and J by 2 bases, and 18 bases separated the two germline ends. There are 16 residues in the CDR3. The germline V gene encodes CDR1 MNHNS and CDR2 SASEGT.

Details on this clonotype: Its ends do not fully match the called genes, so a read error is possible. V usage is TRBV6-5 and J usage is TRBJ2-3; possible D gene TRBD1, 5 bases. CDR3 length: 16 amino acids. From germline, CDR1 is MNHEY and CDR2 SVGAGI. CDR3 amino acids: CDSSRPLGQNTDTQYF. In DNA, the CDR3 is TGTGACAGCAGTCGGCCCTTGGGGCAGAACACAGATACGCAGTATTTT.

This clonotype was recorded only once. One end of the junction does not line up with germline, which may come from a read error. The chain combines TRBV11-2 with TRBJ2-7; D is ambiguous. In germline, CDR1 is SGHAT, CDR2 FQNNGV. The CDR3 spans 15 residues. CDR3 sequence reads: CTSSLNGRFRYEQYF. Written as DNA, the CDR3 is TGTACCAGCAGCTTAAACGGAAGGTTTCGGTACGAGCAGTACTTC.

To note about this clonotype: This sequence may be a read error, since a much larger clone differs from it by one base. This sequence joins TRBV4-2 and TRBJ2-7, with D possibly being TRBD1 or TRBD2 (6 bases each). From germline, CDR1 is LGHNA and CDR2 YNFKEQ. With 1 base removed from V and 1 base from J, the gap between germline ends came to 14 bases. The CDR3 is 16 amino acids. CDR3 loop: CASSQAGKGGSYEQYF. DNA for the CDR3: TGTGCCAGCAGCCAAGCGGGAAAGGGGGGATCCTACGAGCAGTACTTC.

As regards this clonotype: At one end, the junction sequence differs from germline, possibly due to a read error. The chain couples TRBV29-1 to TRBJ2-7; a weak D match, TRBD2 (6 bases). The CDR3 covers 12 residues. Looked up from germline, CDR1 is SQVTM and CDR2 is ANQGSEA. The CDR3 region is CGVGGGLVDQYF. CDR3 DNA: TGCGGCGTGGGGGGTGGGCTGGTCGATCAGTACTTC.

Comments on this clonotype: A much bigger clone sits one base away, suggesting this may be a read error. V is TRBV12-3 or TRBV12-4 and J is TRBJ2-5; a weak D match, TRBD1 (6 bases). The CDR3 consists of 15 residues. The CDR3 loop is CDSSRGDLVQETQYF. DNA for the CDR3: TGTGACAGCAGCAGGGGAGACCTCGTCCAAGAGACCCAGTACTTC.

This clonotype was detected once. CDR3 nucleotides: TGCGCCAGCGGGGGCATAACCTACGAGCAGTACTTC. This sequence encodes CASGGITYEQYF. The chain recombines TRBV5-1 with TRBJ2-7; TRBD1 is a possible D gene (6 bases). Germline lookup yields CDR1 SGHRS and CDR2 YFSETQ. The CDR3 covers 12 residues. V lost 7 bases and J lost 2, with 10 bases in between.

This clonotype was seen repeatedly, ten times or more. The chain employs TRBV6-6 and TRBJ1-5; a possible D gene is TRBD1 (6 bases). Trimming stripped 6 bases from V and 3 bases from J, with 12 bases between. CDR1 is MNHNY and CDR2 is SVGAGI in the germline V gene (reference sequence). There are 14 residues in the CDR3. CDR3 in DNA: TGTGCCAGCAGATCAGGGGTGGACAATCAGCCCCAGCATTTT. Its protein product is CASRSGVDNQPQHF.

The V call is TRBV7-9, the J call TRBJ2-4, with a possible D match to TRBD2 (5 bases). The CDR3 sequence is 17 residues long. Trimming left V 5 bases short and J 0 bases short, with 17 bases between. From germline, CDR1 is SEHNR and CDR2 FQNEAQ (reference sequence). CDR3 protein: CASSPSGQALAKNIQYF. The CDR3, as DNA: TGTGCCAGCAGCCCCAGCGGTCAGGCTCTAGCCAAAAACATTCAGTACTTC.

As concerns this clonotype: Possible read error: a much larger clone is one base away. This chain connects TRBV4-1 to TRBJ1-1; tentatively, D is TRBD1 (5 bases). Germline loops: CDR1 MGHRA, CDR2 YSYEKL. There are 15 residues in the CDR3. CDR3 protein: CANSPAQTVNTEAFF. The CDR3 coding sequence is TGCGCCAACAGCCCGGCCCAGACAGTGAACACTGAAGCTTTCTTT.

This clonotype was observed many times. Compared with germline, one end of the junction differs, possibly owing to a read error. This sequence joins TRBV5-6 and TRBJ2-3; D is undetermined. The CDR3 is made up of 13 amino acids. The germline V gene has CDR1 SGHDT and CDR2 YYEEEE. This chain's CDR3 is CASSLANTDTQYF. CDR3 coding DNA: TGTGCCAGCAGTTTGGCCAACACAGATACGCAGTATTTT.

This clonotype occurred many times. CDR3 amino acids: CASSLESGEYNEQFF. In nucleotides, the CDR3 is TGTGCCAGCAGCTTAGAGTCAGGGGAGTACAATGAGCAGTTCTTC. The chain employs TRBV11-2 and TRBJ2-1, with a possible D match to TRBD1 (6 bases). The CDR3 totals 15 residues. With 0 bases removed from V and 4 bases from J, the gap between germline ends came to 10 bases. Germline loops: CDR1 SGHAT, CDR2 FQNNGV.

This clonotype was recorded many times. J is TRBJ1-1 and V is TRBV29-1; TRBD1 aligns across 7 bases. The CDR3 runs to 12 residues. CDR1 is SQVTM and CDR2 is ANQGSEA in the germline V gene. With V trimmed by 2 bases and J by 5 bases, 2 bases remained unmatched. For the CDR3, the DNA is TGCAGCGTTGAACTACAGGGGACTGAAGCTTTCTTT. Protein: CSVELQGTEAFF. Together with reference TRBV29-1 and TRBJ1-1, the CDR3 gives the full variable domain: SAVISQKPSRDICQRGTSLTIQCQVDSQVTMMFWYRQQPGQSLTLIATANQGSEATYESGFVIDKFPISRPNLTFSTLTVSNMSPEDSSIYLCSVELQGTEAFFGQGTRLTVV.

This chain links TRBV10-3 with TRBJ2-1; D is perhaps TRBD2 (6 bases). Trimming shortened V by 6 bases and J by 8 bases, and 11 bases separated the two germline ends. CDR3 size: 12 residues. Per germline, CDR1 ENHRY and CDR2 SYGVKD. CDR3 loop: CAIRQGDYEQFF. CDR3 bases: TGTGCCATCAGGCAAGGGGACTATGAGCAGTTCTTC.

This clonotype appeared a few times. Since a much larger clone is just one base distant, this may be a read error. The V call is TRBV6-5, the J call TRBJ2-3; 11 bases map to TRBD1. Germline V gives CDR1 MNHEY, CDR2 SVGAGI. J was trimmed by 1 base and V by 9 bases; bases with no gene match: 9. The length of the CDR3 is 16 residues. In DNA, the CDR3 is TGTGCCAGGAGCCAAGGACAGGGGGCAGGCACAGATACGCAGTATTTT. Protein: CARSQGQGAGTDTQYF.

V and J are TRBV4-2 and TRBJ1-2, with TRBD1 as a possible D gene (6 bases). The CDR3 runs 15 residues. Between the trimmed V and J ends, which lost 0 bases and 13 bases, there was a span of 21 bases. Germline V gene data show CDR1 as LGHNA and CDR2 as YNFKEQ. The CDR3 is CASSQDPYGGCEGTF. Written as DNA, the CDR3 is TGTGCCAGCAGCCAAGATCCGTACGGGGGCTGCGAGGGCACCTTC.

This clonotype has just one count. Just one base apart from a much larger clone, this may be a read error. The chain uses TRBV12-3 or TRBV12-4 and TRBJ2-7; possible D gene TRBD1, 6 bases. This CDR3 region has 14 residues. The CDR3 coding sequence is TGTGCCAGAAGTTCCTCACAGGGATTCGACGAGCAGTACTTC. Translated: CARSSSQGFDEQYF.

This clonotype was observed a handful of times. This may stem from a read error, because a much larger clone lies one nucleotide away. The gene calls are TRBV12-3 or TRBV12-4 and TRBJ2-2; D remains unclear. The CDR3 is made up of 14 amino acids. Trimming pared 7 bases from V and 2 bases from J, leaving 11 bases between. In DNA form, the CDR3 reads TGTGCCAGCACTTTCGGCGGCAACACCGGGGAGCTGTTTTTT. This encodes CASTFGGNTGELFF.

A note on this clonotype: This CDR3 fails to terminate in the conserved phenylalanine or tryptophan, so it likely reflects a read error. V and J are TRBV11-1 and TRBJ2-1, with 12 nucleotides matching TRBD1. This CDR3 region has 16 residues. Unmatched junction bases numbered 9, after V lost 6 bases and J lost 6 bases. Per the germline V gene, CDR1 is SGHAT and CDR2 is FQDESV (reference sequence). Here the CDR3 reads CASSLAPGQGANEQFL. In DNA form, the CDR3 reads TGTGCCAGCAGTTTGGCGCCGGGACAGGGGGCCAATGAGCAGTTCCTC.

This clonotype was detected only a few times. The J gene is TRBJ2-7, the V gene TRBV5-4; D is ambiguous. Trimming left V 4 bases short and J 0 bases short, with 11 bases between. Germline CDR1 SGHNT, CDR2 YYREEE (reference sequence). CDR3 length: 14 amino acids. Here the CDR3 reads CASSQDRYSYEQYF. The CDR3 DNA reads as TGTGCCAGCAGCCAAGACCGCTACTCCTACGAGCAGTACTTC.

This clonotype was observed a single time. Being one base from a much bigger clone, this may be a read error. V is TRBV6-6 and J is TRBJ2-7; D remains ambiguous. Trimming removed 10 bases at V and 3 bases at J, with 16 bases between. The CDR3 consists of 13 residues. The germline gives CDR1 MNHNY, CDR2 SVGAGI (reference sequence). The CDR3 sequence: CATVPPECYEQYF. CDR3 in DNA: TGTGCCACCGTACCCCCGGAATGCTACGAGCAGTACTTC.

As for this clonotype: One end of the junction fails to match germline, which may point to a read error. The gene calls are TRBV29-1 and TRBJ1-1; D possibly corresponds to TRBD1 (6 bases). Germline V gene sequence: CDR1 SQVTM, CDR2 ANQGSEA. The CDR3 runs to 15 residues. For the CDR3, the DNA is TGCATCGTTGAAGATAGTCAGGGGTGGGGCACTGAAGCTTACTTT. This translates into CIVEDSQGWGTEAYF.

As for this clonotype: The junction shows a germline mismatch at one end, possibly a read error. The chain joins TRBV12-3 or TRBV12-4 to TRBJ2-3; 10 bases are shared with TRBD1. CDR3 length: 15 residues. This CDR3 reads CASRPGQGSANTRYF. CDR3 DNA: TGTGCCAGCAGACCGGGACAGGGGAGCGCAAATACGCGGTATTTT.

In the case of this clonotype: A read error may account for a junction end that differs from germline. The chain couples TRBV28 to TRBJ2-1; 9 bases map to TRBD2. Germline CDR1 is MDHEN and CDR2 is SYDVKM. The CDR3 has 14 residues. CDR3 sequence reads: CASVRAGGVNERFF. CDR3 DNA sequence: TGTGCCAGCGTTCGGGCGGGAGGGGTAAATGAGCGGTTCTTC.

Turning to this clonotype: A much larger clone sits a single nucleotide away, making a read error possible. The CDR3 region has the DNA TGTGCCAGCAGCTCGGACAGGGCGTCCCTCAACGAGCAGTACTTC. It codes for CASSSDRASLNEQYF. This chain joins TRBV12-3 or TRBV12-4 and TRBJ2-7; 8 nucleotides line up with TRBD1. V trimming: 6 bases; J trimming: 5 bases; junction bases outside the gene matches: 12. This CDR3 has 15 amino acids.

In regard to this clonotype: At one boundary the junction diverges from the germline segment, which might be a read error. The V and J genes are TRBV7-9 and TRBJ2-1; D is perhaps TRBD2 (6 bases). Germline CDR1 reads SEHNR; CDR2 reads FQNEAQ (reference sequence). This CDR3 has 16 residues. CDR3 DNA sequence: TGTGCCAGCAGCCCAGATGGGGGGATTAAAGGCAATGAGCAGTCCTTC. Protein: CASSPDGGIKGNEQSF.

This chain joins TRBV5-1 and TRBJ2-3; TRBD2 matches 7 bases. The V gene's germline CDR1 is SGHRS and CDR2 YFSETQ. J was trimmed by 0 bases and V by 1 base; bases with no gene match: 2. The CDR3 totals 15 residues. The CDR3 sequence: CASSLTSESTDTQYF. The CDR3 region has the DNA TGCGCCAGCAGCTTGACTAGCGAGAGCACAGATACGCAGTATTTT.

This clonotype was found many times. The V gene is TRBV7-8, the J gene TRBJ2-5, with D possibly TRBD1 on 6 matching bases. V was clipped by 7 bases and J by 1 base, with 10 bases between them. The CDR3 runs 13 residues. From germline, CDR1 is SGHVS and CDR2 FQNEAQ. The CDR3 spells CASMADSQETQYF. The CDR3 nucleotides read TGTGCCAGCATGGCGGACAGCCAAGAGACCCAGTACTTC.